Shown below are 30 T cell receptor beta chains from a single sample sequenced in a study of T cell clonality in common variable immunodeficiency. Their antigen targets remain unknown. Overall study results and limits: Fewer deletions and N-nucleotide insertions were reportedly seen in common variable immunodeficiency TCR beta sequences.

Profiling relied on immunoSEQ multiplex PCR, and the TCRdb table lists in-frame clones only, not all of them. The repertoire consists of 15,000 to 25,000 clones, none detected only once. Sequenced input: peripheral blood mononuclear cells. These receptors originate from a human donor with common variable immunodeficiency.

This clone was detected a few times. The missing CDR3 end, 3 residues past where the read stops, is filled in from the germline J gene. The chain is built from TRBV7-9 and TRBJ1-5; 7 bases match TRBD1. With 4 bases clipped from V and 7 bases from J, the junction kept 7 bases outside the gene matches. Germline values: CDR1 SEHNR, CDR2 FQNEAQ (reference sequence). CDR3 size: 14 residues. Incomplete CDR3 DNA: TGTGCCAGCAGCTCAGGACAGGTGGGGCAGCCC. The encoded protein is CASSSGQVGQP. The entire CDR3 reads CASSSGQVGQPQHF.

Details on this clone: The DNA ends 3 residues before the CDR3 does, and the rest of the CDR3 is filled in from the germline J gene. The genes are TRBV20-1 and TRBJ2-7; the match to TRBD1 covers 9 bases. V lost 5 bases, J lost 2 bases, and 7 bases stayed unmatched. The CDR3 length is 14 residues. CDR1 DFQATT and CDR2 SNEGSKA come from the germline V gene (reference sequence). The CDR3 DNA, read in part, is TGCAGTGCTCGACAGGGGGTCCCCCCCTACGAG. This encodes CSARQGVPPYE. The full CDR3 is CSARQGVPPYEQYF.

This clone occurred many times. This CDR3 reads CATRETPYSGNTIYF. The DNA read from the CDR3 is TGTGCCACCCGTGAAACTCCCTACTCTGGAAACACC. The rearrangement links TRBV6-1 to TRBJ1-3; D call uncertain. The read ends 3 residues before the CDR3 terminus; that terminus is restored from the germline J gene. Trimming took off 10 bases at V and 0 bases at J, with 16 bases between the two ends. This CDR3 contains 15 residues. Looked up from germline, CDR1 is MNHNS and CDR2 is SASEGT.

Comments on this clone: The read ends 3 residues shy of where the CDR3 ends; the end is completed using the germline J gene. This chain links TRBV13 with TRBJ2-5; 12 bases map to TRBD2. The germline gives CDR1 PRHDT, CDR2 FYEKMQ (reference sequence). J lost 5 bases, V lost 5 bases, and 6 bases had no gene match. The CDR3 runs to 15 residues. The covered CDR3 bases are TGTGCCAGCAGCGAACGGACTAGCGGGATTGAGACC. Translation gives CASSERTSGIET. The entire CDR3 sequence reads CASSERTSGIETQYF. Variable domain in full (rest from reference TRBV13 and TRBJ2-5): AAGVIQSPRHLIKEKRETATLKCYPIPRHDTVYWYQQGPGQDPQFLISFYEKMQSDKGSIPDRFSAQQFSDYHSELNMSSLELGDSALYFCASSERTSGIETQYFGPGTRLLVL.

This clone has at least ten counts. The read terminates 3 residues ahead of where the CDR3 ends, so the germline J gene completes it. The chain employs TRBV7-2 and TRBJ1-3, with D maybe TRBD1 (6 bases). The CDR3 has 15 residues. V lost 1 base to trimming and J lost 7 bases, with 14 bases between them. Germline lookup yields CDR1 SGHTA and CDR2 FQGNSA. CDR3 loop: CASSLGAQGRNTIYF. The covered CDR3 bases are TGTGCCAGCAGCTTAGGCGCACAGGGTCGGAACACC.

This clone was counted ten times or more. Coverage ceases 3 residues before the CDR3 finishes, and the germline J gene fills in the end. The rearrangement joins TRBV10-3 to TRBJ2-7, with TRBD2 matching over 15 bases. V shed 5 bases, J shed 6 bases, and the junction held 8 bases outside the gene matches. The CDR3 is made up of 16 amino acids. From germline, CDR1 is ENHRY and CDR2 SYGVKD. The sequenced part of the CDR3 DNA is TGTGCCATCAGTCAACCGGGACTAGCGGGAGGCTTCGAG. It is translated as CAISQPGLAGGFE. The full CDR3 sequence reads CAISQPGLAGGFEQYF.

This clone came up many times. Coverage ceases 3 residues before the CDR3 finishes, and the germline J gene fills in the end. The chain carries TRBV5-1 and TRBJ1-2, with unresolved D. The CDR3 runs 13 residues. The V end lost 6 bases, the J end lost 1 base, and 10 bases lay between the germline ends. Germline values: CDR1 SGHRS, CDR2 YFSETQ. CDR3 sequence reads: CASTREYNYGYTF. CDR3 DNA, as far as it was read: TGCGCCAGCACTAGAGAGTATAACTATGGC.

In this sample, this clone turned up many times. Read sequence stops 3 residues before the CDR3 end, and the germline J gene provides the missing end. The same CDR3 also results from other DNA sequences found in this sample. The chain has TRBV20-1 and TRBJ2-7; TRBD2 might be the D (6 bases). The V end lost 8 bases, the J end lost 5 bases, and 19 bases lay between the germline ends. Germline values: CDR1 DFQATT, CDR2 SNEGSKA (reference sequence). CDR3 length: 13 amino acids. The CDR3 DNA, read in part, is TGCAGTTACCCGGGACTTTCGGGAAACGAG. The encoded protein is CSYPGLSGNE. Given in full, the CDR3 is CSYPGLSGNEQYF.

This clone was seen a handful of times. The read finishes 3 residues shy of the CDR3 end, and the germline J gene is used to complete it. This sequence joins TRBV5-1 and TRBJ1-4; D not resolved. The CDR3 extends over 18 amino acids. Germline CDR1 and CDR2: SGHRS and YFSETQ. The V end lost 4 bases, the J end lost 6 bases, and 25 bases lay between the germline ends. The DNA read from the CDR3 is TGCGCCAGCAGCCAACGACACGGCCAAGCTACCCGTGATGAAAAA. Amino acid sequence: CASSQRHGQATRDEK. The entire CDR3 reads CASSQRHGQATRDEKLFF. Combining the CDR3 with reference TRBV5-1 and TRBJ1-4 gives the whole variable domain KAGVTQTPRYLIKTRGQQVTLSCSPISGHRSVSWYQQTPGQGLQFLFEYFSETQRNKGNFPGRFSGRQFSNSRSEMNVSTLELGDSALYLCASSQRHGQATRDEKLFFGSGTQLSVL.

This clone has a count of ten or more. The DNA ends 3 residues before the CDR3 does, and the rest of the CDR3 is filled in from the germline J gene. The chain joins TRBV19 to TRBJ1-1, with 9 bases fitting TRBD1. Germline CDR1 and CDR2: LNHDA and SQIVND (reference sequence). The ends lost 3 bases at V and 1 base at J; junction bases unmatched: 9. The CDR3 extends over 17 amino acids. CDR3 DNA, as far as it was read: TGTGCCAGTAGTATCCAATCCGGGACAGGGCCGAACACTGAA. This sequence encodes CASSIQSGTGPNTE. The whole CDR3 protein is CASSIQSGTGPNTEAFF.

This clone was counted at least ten times. Sequencing ends 3 residues short of the CDR3 end; the germline J gene provides the rest. The V and J genes are TRBV19 and TRBJ1-1; maybe TRBD1 (6 bases). Germline CDR1 LNHDA, CDR2 SQIVND (reference sequence). Trimming removed 3 bases at V and 0 bases at J, with 14 bases between. This CDR3 is 16 amino acids long. The CDR3: CASSIEQGLMNTEAFF. Incomplete CDR3 DNA: TGTGCCAGTAGTATCGAACAGGGTTTAATGAACACTGAA.

In its sample, this clone was seen many times. This chain's CDR3 is CATSSPLGSKGLALSYNEQFF. The covered CDR3 bases are TGTGCCACCAGCTCCCCTTTGGGCTCCAAGGGACTAGCGCTTTCCTACAATGAG. The genes are TRBV15 and TRBJ2-1; 10 bases match TRBD2. The missing CDR3 end, 3 residues past where the read stops, is filled in from the germline J gene. Unmatched junction bases numbered 20, after V lost 5 bases and J lost 1 base. Germline CDR1 LNHNV, CDR2 YYDKDF (reference sequence). This CDR3 contains 21 residues.

This clone has a count of ten or more. The observed sequence ends 3 residues before the CDR3 terminus, with the missing tail filled in from the germline J gene. This chain links TRBV14 with TRBJ2-3, with TRBD1 as a possible D gene (6 bases). Germline loops: CDR1 SGHDN, CDR2 FVKESK. The CDR3 runs 16 residues. V dropped 3 bases and J dropped 2 bases, with 15 bases sitting between them. CDR3 DNA (partial): TGTGCCAGCAGCCATAGTGGGACAACCTCCACAGATACG. Encoded protein: CASSHSGTTSTDT. In full, the CDR3 is CASSHSGTTSTDTQYF.

Many counts were recorded for this clone. The CDR3 end is not reached by the read, which stops 3 residues before it; the germline J gene fills it in. The chain has TRBV12-3 or TRBV12-4 and TRBJ1-2; perhaps TRBD1 as D (6 bases). The CDR3 loop spans 15 amino acids. CDR3: CASRRRQGQSYGYTF. The sequenced CDR3 bases are TGTGCCAGCAGGCGTAGGCAGGGACAAAGTTACGGC.

In its sample, this clone was seen many times. The CDR3 end falls 3 residues outside the read, so it is completed with the germline J gene. The chain is built from TRBV7-9 and TRBJ2-3; the D is unclear. The V end lost 1 base, the J end lost 2 bases, and 7 bases lay between the germline ends. The germline gives CDR1 SEHNR, CDR2 FQNEAQ (reference sequence). The CDR3 has 14 amino acids. The CDR3 spells CASSLESVTDTQYF. The CDR3 DNA, read in part, is TGTGCCAGCAGCTTAGAATCCGTCACAGATACG.

Many counts were recorded for this clone. Read sequence stops 3 residues before the CDR3 end, and the germline J gene provides the missing end. This chain joins TRBV5-1 and TRBJ1-1, with 7 bases fitting TRBD1. V lost 4 bases, J lost 1 base, and 7 bases stayed unmatched. The CDR3 runs to 15 residues. Germline CDR1 and CDR2: SGHRS and YFSETQ. The CDR3 here is CASSLRQGTNTEAFF. The covered CDR3 bases are TGCGCCAGCAGCCTTCGACAGGGCACGAACACTGAA.

A few counts support this clone. The read terminates 3 residues ahead of where the CDR3 ends, so the germline J gene completes it. The rearrangement uses TRBV7-9 and TRBJ1-5, with D maybe TRBD1 (5 bases). This CDR3 is built from 13 residues. V was shortened by 7 bases and J by 5 bases, with 12 bases between the two germline ends. Per germline, CDR1 SEHNR and CDR2 FQNEAQ (reference sequence). The CDR3 DNA, read in part, is TGTGCCAGCACCCCGGGGGGATATCAGCCC. This codes for CASTPGGYQP. The complete CDR3 reads CASTPGGYQPQHF.

This clone was seen more than once but under ten times. The observed sequence ends 3 residues before the CDR3 terminus, with the missing tail filled in from the germline J gene. The chain uses TRBV5-1 and TRBJ2-2; TRBD1 matches 8 bases. Trimming took 0 bases from V and 7 from J; bases not matched to a gene: 5. The CDR3 contains 15 residues. Germline CDR1 reads SGHRS; CDR2 reads YFSETQ. The CDR3 protein is CASSLGRGQDGELFF. CDR3 DNA (partial): TGCGCCAGCAGCTTGGGCAGGGGACAGGACGGGGAG.

This clone was counted ten times or more. The read ends 3 residues early relative to the CDR3; the germline J gene fills the gap. The genes are TRBV16 and TRBJ1-5; D is possibly TRBD1 (5 bases). Germline V gene data show CDR1 as KGHSY and CDR2 as FQNENV. CDR3 length equals 14 residues. V lost 0 bases and J 4 bases, leaving 7 bases between the germline ends. The sequenced part of the CDR3 DNA is TGTGCCAGCAGCCAATCGCCAGGGAATCAGCCC. It yields the protein CASSQSPGNQP. The complete CDR3 protein is CASSQSPGNQPQHF. The variable domain in full, with the rest retrieved from reference TRBV16 and TRBJ1-5, is GEEVAQTPKHLVRGEGQKAKLYCAPIKGHSYVFWYQQVLKNEFKFLISFQNENVFDETGMPKERFSAKCLPNSPCSLEIQATKLEDSAVYFCASSQSPGNQPQHFGDGTRLSIL.

This clone has at least ten counts. The DNA ends 3 residues before the CDR3 does, and the rest of the CDR3 is filled in from the germline J gene. The rearrangement links TRBV14 to TRBJ2-5; D unclear. In germline, CDR1 is SGHDN, CDR2 FVKESK. The CDR3 length is 13 residues. V lost 1 base, J lost 4 bases, and 7 bases lay in between. This CDR3 reads CASSQVHRETQYF. CDR3 bases read: TGTGCCAGCAGCCAAGTTCACAGAGAGACC.

A remark on this clone: The CDR3 end is not reached by the read, which stops 3 residues before it; the germline J gene fills it in. The V gene is TRBV30, the J gene TRBJ1-5, with D maybe TRBD1 (5 bases). In germline, CDR1 is GTSNPN, CDR2 SVGIG (reference sequence). The CDR3 length is 15 residues. V was cut by 3 bases and J by 4 bases, with 16 bases left in between. This chain's CDR3 is CAWRQAANRNQPQHF. Incomplete CDR3 DNA: TGTGCCTGGAGACAGGCCGCGAATCGGAATCAGCCC.

This clone was observed at least ten times. The read falls 3 residues short of the CDR3 end, and the missing part is taken from the germline J gene. The rearrangement joins TRBV20-1 to TRBJ2-7; 8 positions agree with TRBD2. Germline CDR1 reads DFQATT; CDR2 reads SNEGSKA (reference sequence). Trimming cost V 4 bases and J 6 bases; bases outside gene matches: 14. The CDR3 has 15 residues. This CDR3 is CSAKPRGSGNLEQYF. The CDR3 DNA, read in part, is TGCAGTGCTAAACCTCGGGGTAGCGGGAATCTCGAG.

This clone was recorded at least ten times. The read halts 3 residues ahead of the CDR3 end, with the missing end drawn from the germline J gene. The genes are TRBV27 and TRBJ2-5; 8 bases align to TRBD1. The CDR3 runs to 16 residues. The junction had 7 bases not matched to a gene; V was cut back by 3 bases and J by 1 base. Looked up from germline, CDR1 is MNHEY and CDR2 is SMNVEV (reference sequence). The covered CDR3 bases are TGTGCCAGCAGTTTTTTCGGGACAGGAGGCCAAGAGACC. It specifies CASSFFGTGGQET. The full CDR3 protein is CASSFFGTGGQETQYF.

This clone was recorded at least ten times. The sequence runs out 3 residues before the end of the CDR3; the remainder is reconstructed from the germline J gene. The rearrangement joins TRBV23-1 to TRBJ2-6; a possible D gene is TRBD1 (6 bases). TRBV23-1 counts as an open reading frame of uncertain function. The CDR3 length is 19 residues. V lost 2 bases and J 0 bases, leaving 17 bases between the germline ends. The covered CDR3 bases are TGCGCCAGCAGTCAACCGCGACAGGCTACCTTCTCTGGGGCCAACGTC. As protein: CASSQPRQATFSGANV. The CDR3 as a whole reads CASSQPRQATFSGANVLTF.

This clone has at least ten counts. The CDR3 goes on 3 residues after the read ends, and that part is filled in from the germline J gene. V gene TRBV20-1 combines with J gene TRBJ2-1, with 11 bases identical to TRBD2. CDR3 length: 18 residues. Per the germline V gene, CDR1 is DFQATT and CDR2 is SNEGSKA (reference sequence). With 5 bases clipped from V and 0 bases from J, the junction kept 12 bases outside the gene matches. The part of the CDR3 DNA that was read is TGCAGTGCTGCCCCTTACGGGACTAGCGGCATCTCCTACAATGAG. Translated, it gives CSAAPYGTSGISYNE. The entire CDR3 is CSAAPYGTSGISYNEQFF.

This clone came up many times. Read coverage stops 3 residues before the CDR3 terminus; the germline J gene supplies the remainder. The chain uses TRBV3-1 (or the pseudogene TRBV3-2) and TRBJ1-2, with TRBD1 identical over 8 bases. This CDR3 is built from 15 residues. Germline CDR1 reads LGHDT; CDR2 reads YNNKEL (reference sequence). Trimming removed 6 bases from V and 2 bases from J; junction bases left unmatched: 8. CDR3 DNA, as far as it was read: TGTGCCAGCAGTCCCTTCGGACAGGGAAACTATGGC. Protein sequence: CASSPFGQGNYG. The whole CDR3 reads CASSPFGQGNYGYTF.

This clone was detected many times. The sequenced fragment ends 3 residues before the CDR3 boundary, so the rest is inferred from the germline J gene. This sequence joins TRBV18 and TRBJ1-5, with 7 bases fitting TRBD1. V lost 5 bases and J lost 2; bases outside the gene matches: 3. The germline gives CDR1 KGHSH, CDR2 LQKENI. CDR3 length equals 14 residues. CDR3 DNA (partial): TGTGCCAGCTCAGGGACAGAAGGCAATCAGCCC. It yields the protein CASSGTEGNQP. The whole CDR3 sequence reads CASSGTEGNQPQHF.

This clone was counted at least ten times. The read stops 3 residues short of the end of the CDR3; the missing end is completed from the germline J gene. The chain links TRBV6-7 to TRBJ2-7; possible D gene TRBD2, 6 bases. TRBV6-7 is marked as an open reading frame, function uncertain. This CDR3 region has 15 residues. With 6 bases removed from V and 0 bases from J, the gap between germline ends came to 15 bases. The CDR3 protein is CASSYGTGSSYEQYF. CDR3 DNA (partial): TGTGCCAGCAGCTACGGGACTGGCAGCTCCTACGAG.

This clone was seen many times. The read stops 3 residues short of the end of the CDR3; the missing end is completed from the germline J gene. V gene TRBV20-1 combines with J gene TRBJ2-1, with 11 bases that match TRBD2. Trimming at V came to 3 bases and at J to 6 bases, leaving 4 bases not matched to a gene. The CDR3 has 14 residues. The germline V gene encodes CDR1 DFQATT and CDR2 SNEGSKA (reference sequence). The CDR3 spells CSASPTSGVNEQFF. The part of the CDR3 DNA that was read is TGCAGTGCTAGCCCGACTAGCGGGGTCAATGAG.

Concerning this clone: Read sequence stops 3 residues before the CDR3 end, and the germline J gene provides the missing end. The V gene is TRBV7-8, the J gene TRBJ1-1; a possible D gene is TRBD1 (5 bases). The germline CDR1 and CDR2 sequences are SGHVS and FQNEAQ. CDR3 length: 12 residues. The part of the CDR3 DNA that was read is TGTGCCAGCAGAGTAGATGCAGGGCAA. Its protein product is CASRVDAGQ. The CDR3 in full is CASRVDAGQAFF.